This T cell receptor (beta chain) comes out of a study of prognosis after radiotherapy for stage I lung cancer. Overall study: Some 14 of the patients presented with newly diagnosed primary stage I lung tumors; a few had oligometastatic NSCLC following surgical resection of the primary tumor. In total, some 13 men and 6 women took part as patients, aged roughly 53 to 95 with a median of approximately 76 years. Patients with non-small cell lung cancer were all judged medically inoperable.

This clonotype was seen at least ten times. The antigen remains unidentified. Germline CDR1 and CDR2: LGHNA and YNFKEQ. The CDR3 consists of 17 residues. Trimming cost V 1 base and J 4 bases; bases outside gene matches: 11. Starting from genomic DNA, TCR beta CDR3 was amplified through two-round multiplex PCR. Primers targeting each individual TRBV and TRBJ gene were applied in first-round PCR. TCRdb processed the multiplex PCR reads anew with MiXCR; each CDR3 protein has one entry. The table lists 25,000 to 35,000 distinct CDR3 sequences, about 30% of them singletons. Study results and caveats: Patients with metastases reportedly showed TRBV and TRBJ gene usage that differed from patients without metastases.

The TCR was taken from a donor aged 50 or older with non-small cell lung cancer. The material sequenced was PBMCs, taken before or after stereotactic body radiation therapy (not recorded which). The chain carries TRBV4-2 and TRBJ2-7; 9 positions match TRBD2. CDR3 bases: TGTGCCAGCAGCCAAGTTAGGGGGCTAGCGGGGATTTACGAGCAGTACTTC. Its protein is CASSQVRGLAGIYEQYF.